These T cell receptor beta chains were read from a single sample in a study of T cell repertoires in cytomegalovirus infection. One entry per CDR3 protein, called by TCRdb with MiXCR from the reads. The repertoire consists of hundreds of thousands of distinct CDR3 sequences, with roughly 31% occurring once and the leading ten covering over 13%. Which antigens these TCRs recognize remains unknown. This specimen consisted of cultured CD8+ T cells from PBMCs, obtained from culture after CMV antigen stimulation. Receptors originate from a human donor in good health (CMV status not recorded). Some clones in this sample may be carry-over from other donors' samples. CDR3s include the opening cysteine and the closing phenylalanine or tryptophan. A D gene is named only where the DNA matches it firmly. Not all rows give a size; the values are once, few, many and, for expanded clones, a class.

TRBV12-3/TRBV12-4	TRBD1	few	TRBJ1-2	TGTGCCAGCAGTAAAACAACAGGGGACAACTATGGCTACACCTTC	CASSKTTGDNYGYTF
TRBV6-2/TRBV6-3	-	-	TRBJ2-5	TGTGCCAGCAGACGAAAGGGCTACGAGACCCAGTACTTC	CASRRKGYETQYF
TRBV7-9	-	-	TRBJ1-1	TGTGCCATAGAGGGAACCCTAGCGTTAACTGAAGCTTTCTTT	CAIEGTLALTEAFF
TRBV19	-	-	TRBJ2-5	TGTGCCAGTAGCCTCTCAGGGGACCAAGAGACCCAGTACTTC	CASSLSGDQETQYF
TRBV28	TRBD2	few	TRBJ2-5	TGTGCCAGCAGTTTACCTAGCGGCTACCAAGAGACCCAGTACTTC	CASSLPSGYQETQYF
TRBV27	TRBD2	-	TRBJ2-1	TGTGCCAGCAGTTTCCCGGCGGGGGATTCCTACAATGAGCAGTTCTTC	CASSFPAGDSYNEQFF
TRBV7-8	-	-	TRBJ2-1	TGTGCCAGCAGCTTTTTGTCCCCATTCCTAAGCTCCTACAATGAGCAGTTCTTC	CASSFLSPFLSSYNEQFF
TRBV15	TRBD1	-	TRBJ2-1	TGTGCCACCAGCTCCCCCGGGACAGGGGTTGTCAATGAGCAGTTCTTC	CATSSPGTGVVNEQFF
TRBV20-1	-	many	TRBJ1-2	TGCAGTGCTAGAGATCGAGGAGTTGCGAGCGATGGCTACACCTTC	CSARDRGVASDGYTF
TRBV12-3/TRBV12-4	TRBD2	-	TRBJ2-7	TGTGCCAGGCCAGGGAGGGGCGCCGAGCAGTACTTC	CARPGRGAEQYF
TRBV11-2	-	-	TRBJ1-6	TGTGCCAGCCGATTAACTCCCTATAATTCACCCCTCCACTTT	CASRLTPYNSPLHF
TRBV9	TRBD1	many	TRBJ2-1	TGTGCCAGCAGGGGACAGGGGGCGACCTACAATGAGCAGTTCTTC	CASRGQGATYNEQFF
TRBV25-1	TRBD1	-	TRBJ1-2	TGTGCCAGCAGTGCCAATACCGGGACAGGAAACTTTAGCTACACCTTC	CASSANTGTGNFSYTF
TRBV11-2	-	-	TRBJ1-2	TGTGCCAGCAGCTTAGAGGGCCTAGCCGGGGGGGGCTACACCTTC	CASSLEGLAGGGYTF
TRBV7-9	-	-	TRBJ2-1	TGTGCCAGCAGCCCCGGCCCCCTCCGTAACAATGAGCAGTTCTTC	CASSPGPLRNNEQFF
TRBV11-3	-	-	TRBJ2-3	TGTGCCAGCAGCCCACGAGGAGGCGGGTTCACAGATACGCAGTATTTT	CASSPRGGGFTDTQYF
TRBV10-3	TRBD1	few	TRBJ2-7	TGTGCCATCCGAACTAAGGGGACAGGGGGTGATCGGACCTACGAGCAGTACTTC	CAIRTKGTGGDRTYEQYF
TRBV5-4	-	-	TRBJ2-1	TGTGCCAGCAGCTTCATCCTGGGGAGGAATGAGCAGTTCTTC	CASSFILGRNEQFF
TRBV5-1	-	-	TRBJ2-7	TGCGCCAGCAGCCCGTCCGGGACGGATCTAACAGAGCAGTACTTC	CASSPSGTDLTEQYF
TRBV7-6	TRBD1	-	TRBJ1-2	TGTGCCAGCAGGTCGGGACAGACTAACTATGGCTACACCTTC	CASRSGQTNYGYTF
TRBV5-4	TRBD1	-	TRBJ1-2	TGTGCCAGCAGCGCCGGACAGGGATCATATGGCTACACCTTC	CASSAGQGSYGYTF
TRBV2	TRBD1	-	TRBJ2-7	TGTGCCAGCAGTGTGGACAGGGAATGGCTCGAGCAGTACTTC	CASSVDREWLEQYF
TRBV18	TRBD1	-	TRBJ2-7	TGTGCCAGCTCACCACGGGGGGACAGGGCAAACGAGCAGTACTTC	CASSPRGDRANEQYF
TRBV6-1	-	-	TRBJ1-2	TGTGCCAGCAGCCACCGGGGCTATGGCTACACCTTC	CASSHRGYGYTF
TRBV19	-	few	TRBJ1-5	TGTGCCAGCTATAATGGGAGAGGGGCGAGGGGAAATTTTCAGCCCCAGCATTTT	CASYNGRGARGNFQPQHF
TRBV7-6	-	many	TRBJ2-5	TGTGCCAGCAGCTCCCCAACGGGTTTTGGCTGGGAGACCCAGTACTTC	CASSSPTGFGWETQYF
TRBV9	-	-	TRBJ1-4	TGTGCCAGCAGCGTAAGGGGAACAACTAATGAAAAACTGTTTTTT	CASSVRGTTNEKLFF
TRBV6-5	-	-	TRBJ2-5	TGTGCCAACAGTGACACCGGGGAAGAAGAGACCCAGTACTTC	CANSDTGEEETQYF
TRBV12-5	-	few	TRBJ2-7	TGTGCTAGTGGTTCCCCCGGGCAGGATTACTCCTACGAGCAGTACTTC	CASGSPGQDYSYEQYF